The text below deals with one T cell receptor (beta chain). This entry belongs to a study of blood T cells in healthy people across ages. Primed by a sample-barcoded 5' primer and a J-beta primer mix, a second PCR proceeded for about 6 to 11 cycles. TCRdb reanalysed the 5' RACE reads using MiXCR and keeps one entry per CDR3 protein. The top ten hold 7.9% of the sample, which has about 1,600,000 distinct CDR3 sequences, roughly 40% seen once. V was clipped by 4 bases and J by 11 bases; unmatched bases: 7. Looked up from germline, CDR1 is SGHTA and CDR2 is FQGNSA. This CDR3 is 12 amino acids long. The sample consisted of blood. The sequence was obtained from a woman aged 18 to 35 in good health. This chain links TRBV7-2 with TRBJ1-1; 7 nucleotides align to TRBD1. Here the CDR3 reads CASSWRQGMAFF. The CDR3 DNA is TGTGCCAGCAGCTGGCGACAGGGAATGGCTTTCTTT.